This TCR beta chain was observed in a study of blood T cell repertoires in COVID-19. Germline V CDR1 and CDR2: LGHNA, YNFKEQ. The J segment lost 4 bases and the V segment lost 2 bases, leaving 4 bases of the junction unmatched. The CDR3 extends over 15 amino acids. Cohort allocation depended upon clinical history that participants reported. In the authors' workflow: Estimation of nucleated cell counts was performed using reference gene primer amplification. The repertoire was sequenced with immunoSEQ multiplex PCR; TCRdb's copy has only in-frame clones and lacks some. V and J calls plus clone size are reproduced from that table; the DNA served to infer D and trimming. The sample shows about 200,000 clones, 75% to 85% of them seen only once.

Sequenced: PBMCs or T cells enriched from blood (not recorded which). The clonotype comes from a man aged 35-49 years who had recovered from COVID-19. The chain combines TRBV4-2 with TRBJ2-3; 9 positions match TRBD1. The CDR3 here is CASSQPRTGADTQYF. CDR3 nucleotide sequence: TGTGCCAGCAGCCAACCCCGGACAGGGGCAGATACGCAGTATTTT.